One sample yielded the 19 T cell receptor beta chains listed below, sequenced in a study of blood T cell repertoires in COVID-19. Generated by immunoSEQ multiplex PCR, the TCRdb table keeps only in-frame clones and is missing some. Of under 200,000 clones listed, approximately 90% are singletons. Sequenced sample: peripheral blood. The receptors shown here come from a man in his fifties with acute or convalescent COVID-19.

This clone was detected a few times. CDR3 residues: CASSFSGGANVLTF. The CDR3 nucleotides are TGTGCCAGCAGTTTCAGTGGTGGGGCCAACGTCCTGACTTTC. The chain combines TRBV27 with TRBJ2-6; no definite D call. The length of the CDR3 is 14 residues. The germline V gene encodes CDR1 MNHEY and CDR2 SMNVEV (reference sequence). V lost 3 bases and J lost 3, with 6 bases in between. Supplemented by reference TRBV27 and TRBJ2-6, the full variable domain reads EAQVTQNPRYLITVTGKKLTVTCSQNMNHEYMSWYRQDPGLGLRQIYYSMNVEVTDKGDVPEGYKVSRKEKRNFPLILESPSPNQTSLYFCASSFSGGANVLTFGAGSRLTVL.

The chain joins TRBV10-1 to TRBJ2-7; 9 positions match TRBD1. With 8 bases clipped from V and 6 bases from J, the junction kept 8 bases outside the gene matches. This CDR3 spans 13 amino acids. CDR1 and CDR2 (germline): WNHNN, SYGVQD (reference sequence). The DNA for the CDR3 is TGCGCCAGCGGCGAACAGGGGGCCGGCGAGCAGTACTTC. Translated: CASGEQGAGEQYF.

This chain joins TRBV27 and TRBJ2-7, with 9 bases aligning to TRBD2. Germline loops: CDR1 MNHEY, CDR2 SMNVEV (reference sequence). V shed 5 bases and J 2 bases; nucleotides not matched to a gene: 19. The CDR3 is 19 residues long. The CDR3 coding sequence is TGTGCCAGCAGTCCTACCCATGGACTAGCGCCACACCCCCCCTACGAGCAGTACTTC. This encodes CASSPTHGLAPHPPYEQYF.

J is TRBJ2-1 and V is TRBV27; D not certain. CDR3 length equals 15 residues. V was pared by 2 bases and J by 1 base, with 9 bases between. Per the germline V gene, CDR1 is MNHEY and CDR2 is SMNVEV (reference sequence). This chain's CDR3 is CASSLDWRSYNEQFF. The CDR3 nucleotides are TGTGCCAGCAGTTTAGATTGGCGGTCCTACAATGAGCAGTTCTTC.

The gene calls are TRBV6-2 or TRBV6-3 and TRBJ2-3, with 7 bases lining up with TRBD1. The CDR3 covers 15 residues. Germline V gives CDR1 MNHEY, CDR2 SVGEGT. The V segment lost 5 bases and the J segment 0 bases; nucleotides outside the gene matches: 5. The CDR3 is CASSQGQTSTDTQYF. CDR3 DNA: TGTGCCAGCAGTCAGGGACAGACCAGCACAGATACGCAGTATTTT.

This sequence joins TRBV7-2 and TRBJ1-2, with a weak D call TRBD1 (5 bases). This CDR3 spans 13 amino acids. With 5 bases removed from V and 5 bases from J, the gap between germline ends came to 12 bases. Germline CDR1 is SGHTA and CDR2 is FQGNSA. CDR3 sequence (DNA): TGTGCCAGCAGCACACAGACAGAATATGGCTACACCTTC. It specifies CASSTQTEYGYTF.

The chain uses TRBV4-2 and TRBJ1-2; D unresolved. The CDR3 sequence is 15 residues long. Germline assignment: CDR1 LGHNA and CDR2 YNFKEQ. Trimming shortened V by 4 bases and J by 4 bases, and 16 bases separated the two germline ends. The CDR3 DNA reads TGTGCCAGCAGCCCACACGGGGAAAAAAGCTATGGCTACACCTTC. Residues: CASSPHGEKSYGYTF.

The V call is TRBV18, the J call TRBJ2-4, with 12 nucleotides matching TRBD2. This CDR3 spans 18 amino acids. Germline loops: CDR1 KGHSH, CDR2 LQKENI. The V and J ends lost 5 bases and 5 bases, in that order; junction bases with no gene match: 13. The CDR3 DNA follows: TGTGCCAGCTCATCCCTCGCGACTAGCGGGAGAGTCGAAAACATTCAGTACTTC. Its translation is CASSSLATSGRVENIQYF.

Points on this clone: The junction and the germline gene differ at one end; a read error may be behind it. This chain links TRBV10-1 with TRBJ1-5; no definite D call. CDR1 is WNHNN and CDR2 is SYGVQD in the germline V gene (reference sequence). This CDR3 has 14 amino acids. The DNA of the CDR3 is TGCGCCAGCAGTGCGGGGAGTGGGCAGCCCCAAAGCCCTTTT. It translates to CASSAGSGQPQSPF.

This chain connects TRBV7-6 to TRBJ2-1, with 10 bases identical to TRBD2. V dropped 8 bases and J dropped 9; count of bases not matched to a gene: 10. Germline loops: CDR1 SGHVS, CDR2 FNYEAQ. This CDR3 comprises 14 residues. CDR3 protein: CASGPYSGGGEQFF. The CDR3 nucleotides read TGTGCCAGCGGGCCCTACAGCGGGGGGGGTGAGCAGTTCTTC.

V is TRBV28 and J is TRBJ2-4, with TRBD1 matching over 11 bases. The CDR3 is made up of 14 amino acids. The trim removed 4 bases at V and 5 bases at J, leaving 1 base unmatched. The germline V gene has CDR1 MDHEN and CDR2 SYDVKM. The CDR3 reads CASSSDRGQNIQYF. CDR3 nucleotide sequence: TGTGCCAGCAGTTCGGACAGGGGGCAAAACATTCAGTACTTC.

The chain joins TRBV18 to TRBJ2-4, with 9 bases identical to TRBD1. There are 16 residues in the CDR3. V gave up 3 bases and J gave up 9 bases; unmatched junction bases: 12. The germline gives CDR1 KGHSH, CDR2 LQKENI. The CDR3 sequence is CASSPSGTGSLGIQYF. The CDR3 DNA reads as TGTGCCAGCTCACCGTCCGGGACAGGGTCGTTAGGCATTCAGTACTTC.

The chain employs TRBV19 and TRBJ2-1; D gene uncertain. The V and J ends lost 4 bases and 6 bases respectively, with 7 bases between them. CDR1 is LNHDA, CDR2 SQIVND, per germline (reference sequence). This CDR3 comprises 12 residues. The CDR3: CASSTRSNEQFF. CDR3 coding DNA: TGTGCCAGTAGTACCCGGTCCAATGAGCAGTTCTTC.

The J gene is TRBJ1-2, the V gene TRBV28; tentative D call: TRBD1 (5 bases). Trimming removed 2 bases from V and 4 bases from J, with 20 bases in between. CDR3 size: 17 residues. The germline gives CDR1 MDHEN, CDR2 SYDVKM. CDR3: CASSLRPGDGRSYGYTF. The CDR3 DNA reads TGTGCCAGCAGTTTACGGCCCGGGGACGGGAGGAGCTATGGCTACACCTTC.

CDR3 sequence: CASSPLAGDPDTQYF. CDR3 in DNA: TGCGCCAGCAGCCCACTAGCGGGAGATCCAGATACGCAGTATTTT. This chain connects TRBV5-1 to TRBJ2-3, with 11 positions matching TRBD2. The CDR3 spans 15 residues. Trimming at V came to 4 bases and at J to 4 bases, leaving 5 bases not matched to a gene. Germline V lookup: CDR1 SGHRS, CDR2 YFSETQ.

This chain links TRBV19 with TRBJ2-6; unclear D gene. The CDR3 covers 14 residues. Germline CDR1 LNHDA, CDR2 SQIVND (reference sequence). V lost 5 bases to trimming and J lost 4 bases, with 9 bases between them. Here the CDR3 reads CASSLSSGANVLTF. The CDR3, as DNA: TGTGCCAGTAGTCTAAGTTCAGGGGCCAACGTCCTGACTTTC.

The CDR3 DNA reads as TGTGCCAGCAGCTCGGGACAGGGCAATTCACCCCTCCACTTT. This encodes CASSSGQGNSPLHF. The chain links TRBV7-9 to TRBJ1-6; 9 bases are a match to TRBD1. Unmatched junction bases numbered 2, after V lost 4 bases and J lost 7 bases. The CDR3 totals 14 residues. Germline V gene lookup returns CDR1 SEHNR and CDR2 FQNEAQ (reference sequence).

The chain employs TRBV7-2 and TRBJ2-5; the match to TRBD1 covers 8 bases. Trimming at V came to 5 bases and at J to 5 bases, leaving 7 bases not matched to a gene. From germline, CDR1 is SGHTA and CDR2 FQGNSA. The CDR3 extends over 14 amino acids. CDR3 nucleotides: TGTGCCAGCAGCGAAACAGGGGGGTGGGAGACCCAGTACTTC. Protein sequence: CASSETGGWETQYF.

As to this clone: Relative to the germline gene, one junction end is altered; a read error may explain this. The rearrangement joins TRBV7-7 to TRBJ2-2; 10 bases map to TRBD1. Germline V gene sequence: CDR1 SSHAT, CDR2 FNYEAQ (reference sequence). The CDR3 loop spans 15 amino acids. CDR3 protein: CASSQDRGPTGELFF. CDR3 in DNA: TGTGCTAGCAGCCAAGACAGGGGGCCGACCGGGGAGCTGTTTTTT.